Each of the 29 T cell receptor beta chains below was sequenced from the same sample in a study of response to subunit inactivated influenza vaccine (dated by TCRdb to 2016 to 2019). The library was produced with RT-PCR. TCRdb lists the instrument as Illumina HiSeq 2500. TCRdb took the public reads, trimmed them with fastp at Q25, ran MiXCR for clone calling and kept in-frame beta chains. Each entry is one CDR3 protein sequence, shown with its most common DNA and genes. The sample records 450,000 to 700,000 distinct CDR3 sequences, 14% of which are singletons. The leading ten clones occupy 11% of the sample. This material consisted of PBMCs from blood, taken 11 to 12 days after vaccination. These receptors originate from a man aged 50 to 60 who received an inactivated influenza vaccine. Donor details come from another sample of the same person, matched by shared clones.

Concerning this clonotype itself: One end of the junction varies from germline; a read error may be responsible. The chain links TRBV10-3 to TRBJ2-7; 10 bases agree with TRBD1. The CDR3 has 13 residues. Germline-derived CDR1 and CDR2 are ENHRY and SYGVKD. The CDR3 region is CAISESRDRGQYF. The CDR3 coding sequence is TGTGCCATCAGCGAGTCCCGGGACAGGGGACAGTACTTC.

This chain links TRBV7-2 with TRBJ2-7, with 12 bases aligning to TRBD1. This CDR3 has 15 residues. With 5 bases clipped from V and 7 bases from J, the junction kept 9 bases outside the gene matches. CDR1 and CDR2 from the germline V gene are SGHTA and FQGNSA. The CDR3 region is CASSVPGQGAREQYF. In nucleotides, the CDR3 is TGTGCCAGCAGCGTTCCGGGACAGGGGGCGCGTGAGCAGTACTTC.

There are many counts of this clonotype. This sequence joins TRBV29-1 and TRBJ2-7; perhaps D is TRBD1 or TRBD2 (5 bases each). From germline, CDR1 is SQVTM and CDR2 ANQGSEA. Trimming cost V 7 bases and J 0 bases, with 7 bases left between them. The CDR3 is 11 residues long. CDR3 amino acids: CSAGTSYEQYF. The CDR3 bases are TGCAGCGCCGGGACCTCCTACGAGCAGTACTTC.

This clonotype was counted a few times. The chain uses TRBV5-1 and TRBJ1-5; D is perhaps TRBD1 (5 bases). The V gene lost 1 base and the J gene lost 3 bases, with 23 bases spanning the gap. There are 19 residues in the CDR3. Germline values: CDR1 SGHRS, CDR2 YFSETQ. The CDR3 region has the DNA TGCGCCAGCAGCTTGAAGCTAGCGGAGGAGACAGCCTACAATCAGCCCCAGCATTTT. Translating it yields CASSLKLAEETAYNQPQHF.

This clonotype was observed a few times. J is TRBJ2-3 and V is TRBV12-3 or TRBV12-4; 9 nucleotides agree with TRBD1. The CDR3 runs to 16 residues. With 5 bases clipped from V and 2 bases from J, the junction kept 8 bases outside the gene matches. The CDR3 loop reads CASSIYRGLNTDTQYF. CDR3 bases: TGTGCCAGCAGTATCTACAGGGGGCTGAACACAGATACGCAGTATTTT.

This clonotype appeared a few times. The chain has TRBV7-8 and TRBJ2-5, with a possible D match to TRBD2 (6 bases). V lost 0 bases and J 4 bases, leaving 12 bases between the germline ends. Germline V gene lookup returns CDR1 SGHVS and CDR2 FQNEAQ. The CDR3 totals 15 residues. The CDR3: CASSLATVRGETQYF. The CDR3 DNA follows: TGTGCCAGCAGCTTAGCGACGGTGCGGGGAGAGACCCAGTACTTC.

This clonotype has just a few counts. The chain carries TRBV5-4 and TRBJ2-7; TRBD2 aligns across 12 bases. After removal of 0 bases from V and 4 bases from J, the junction contained 11 bases not matched to a gene. From germline, CDR1 is SGHNT and CDR2 YYREEE (reference sequence). The CDR3 spans 18 residues. In nucleotides, the CDR3 is TGTGCCAGCAGCTTGGACCCCGGCACTAGCGGGAGGATTTACGAGCAGTACTTC. Translated, it gives CASSLDPGTSGRIYEQYF. The entire variable domain, with the rest obtained from reference TRBV5-4 and TRBJ2-7, is as follows: ETGVTQSPTHLIKTRGQQVTLRCSSQSGHNTVSWYQQALGQGPQFIFQYYREEENGRGNFPPRFSGLQFPNYSSELNVNALELDDSALYLCASSLDPGTSGRIYEQYFGPGTRLTVT.

V gene TRBV9 combines with J gene TRBJ1-2; 7 bases agree with TRBD1. CDR3 size: 15 residues. The J segment lost 0 bases and the V segment lost 0 bases, leaving 2 bases of the junction unmatched. The V gene's germline CDR1 is SGDLS and CDR2 YYNGEE. This CDR3 is CASSVGDSPNYGYTF. CDR3 nucleotides: TGTGCCAGCAGCGTAGGGGACAGTCCTAACTATGGCTACACCTTC.

The chain links TRBV29-1 to TRBJ2-5; TRBD2 matches at 8 bases. V trimming: 7 bases; J trimming: 5 bases; junction bases outside the gene matches: 15. CDR1 SQVTM and CDR2 ANQGSEA come from the germline V gene. This CDR3 is built from 15 residues. The CDR3, as DNA: TGCAGCGCAGAAGAACGGGGGGGGCCGGGGGAGACCCAGTACTTC. It codes for CSAEERGGPGETQYF.

The chain has TRBV20-1 and TRBJ2-1; 9 bases match TRBD2. The CDR3 spans 15 residues. Trimming removed 6 bases from V and 5 bases from J; junction bases left unmatched: 11. CDR1 and CDR2 from the germline V gene are DFQATT and SNEGSKA (reference sequence). Written as DNA, the CDR3 is TGCAGTGCGGATCCTGCTAGCGGGACTGACAATGAGCAGTTCTTC. As protein: CSADPASGTDNEQFF.

The genes are TRBV9 and TRBJ2-2; a weak D match, TRBD1 (5 bases). Germline V CDR1 and CDR2: SGDLS, YYNGEE. The CDR3 contains 14 residues. The V end lost 3 bases, the J end lost 2 bases, and 8 bases lay between the germline ends. The CDR3 DNA reads TGTGCCAGCAGCGCCCGGACAAACACCGGGGAGCTGTTTTTT. It translates to CASSARTNTGELFF.

This chain joins TRBV2 and TRBJ2-5; TRBD1 might be the D (5 bases). V lost 3 bases, J lost 6 bases, and 14 bases lay in between. The CDR3 covers 14 residues. Per the germline V gene, CDR1 is SNHLY and CDR2 is FYNNEI. CDR3 region: CASSDPGIIKTQYF. The CDR3 DNA is TGTGCCAGCAGTGATCCAGGGATCATAAAGACCCAGTACTTC.

The count of this clonotype is one. This chain connects TRBV6-2 or TRBV6-3 to TRBJ2-1; the match to TRBD2 covers 10 bases. The CDR3 extends over 14 amino acids. The V gene end was trimmed by 7 bases and the J gene end by 9 bases; junction bases not matched to a gene: 9. Germline-derived CDR1 and CDR2 are MNHEY and SVGEGT. The CDR3 DNA reads as TGTGCCAGCAAGCGGGGGGGCCTCGGTGTTGAGCAGTTCTTC. It yields the protein CASKRGGLGVEQFF.

CDR3 residues: CASRGTKETQYF. The CDR3 coding sequence is TGCGCCAGCCGGGGGACGAAAGAGACCCAGTACTTC. The V gene is TRBV5-1, the J gene TRBJ2-5; the D gene is possibly TRBD2 (6 bases). Germline V gene sequence: CDR1 SGHRS, CDR2 YFSETQ. The CDR3 is 12 residues long. Trimming took 7 bases from V and 3 from J, leaving 10 bases between them. Based on the CDR3 plus reference TRBV5-1 and TRBJ2-5, the full variable domain is KAGVTQTPRYLIKTRGQQVTLSCSPISGHRSVSWYQQTPGQGLQFLFEYFSETQRNKGNFPGRFSGRQFSNSRSEMNVSTLELGDSALYLCASRGTKETQYFGPGTRLLVL.

The chain carries TRBV5-6 and TRBJ2-7; 9 bases agree with TRBD2. V was pared by 0 bases and J by 2 bases, with 6 bases of the junction left unmatched. Germline V gene sequence: CDR1 SGHDT, CDR2 YYEEEE. This CDR3 spans 16 amino acids. CDR3 sequence reads: CASSLEVAGDTYEQYF. CDR3 bases: TGTGCCAGCAGCTTGGAGGTAGCGGGAGACACCTACGAGCAGTACTTC.

The V call is TRBV27, the J call TRBJ2-2, with 7 positions matching TRBD1. Germline CDR1 reads MNHEY; CDR2 reads SMNVEV (reference sequence). Trimming cost V 3 bases and J 8 bases; bases outside gene matches: 9. This CDR3 has 15 amino acids. CDR3 loop: CASSFSTGSSGELFF. The CDR3 DNA reads as TGTGCCAGCAGTTTCTCGACAGGGAGTTCGGGGGAGCTGTTTTTT.

Concerning this clonotype itself: At one of its ends the junction is not consistent with the germline gene, which may arise from a read error. The V gene is TRBV3-1, the J gene TRBJ2-7; maybe TRBD1 (5 bases). This CDR3 comprises 15 residues. Germline values: CDR1 LGHDT, CDR2 YNNKEL (reference sequence). The CDR3 coding sequence is TGTGCCAGCACCCAATGGGGCAGGGTCTCCTACGAGCAGTACTTC. Translating gives CASTQWGRVSYEQYF.

The genes are TRBV2 and TRBJ2-2; D is uncertain. V lost 3 bases and J 2 bases, leaving 10 bases between the germline ends. The CDR3 covers 15 residues. Per the germline V gene, CDR1 is SNHLY and CDR2 is FYNNEI. CDR3 sequence reads: CASSEGTPNTGELFF. CDR3 DNA sequence: TGTGCCAGCAGTGAGGGTACACCCAACACCGGGGAGCTGTTTTTT.

This chain connects TRBV20-1 to TRBJ1-2; D gene uncertain. Trimming removed 0 bases at V and 2 bases at J, with 13 bases between. The CDR3 consists of 15 residues. The germline V gene encodes CDR1 DFQATT and CDR2 SNEGSKA (reference sequence). The CDR3 is CSARDLRSPNYGYTF. As DNA, the CDR3 is TGCAGTGCTAGAGACCTGCGGAGTCCGAACTATGGCTACACCTTC.

This clonotype has only a few counts. This sequence joins TRBV5-1 and TRBJ1-2, with TRBD1 matching 7 bases. The germline V gene encodes CDR1 SGHRS and CDR2 YFSETQ. V gave up 4 bases and J gave up 3 bases; unmatched junction bases: 9. This CDR3 has 15 residues. CDR3 DNA: TGCGCCAGCAGCGGAGGACAGGCCCTGGACTATGGCTACACCTTC. This translates into CASSGGQALDYGYTF.

Only a few counts were recorded for this clonotype. This rearrangement joins TRBV4-2 to TRBJ1-1, with D unresolved. Trimming removed 0 bases from V and 3 bases from J, with 8 bases in between. The germline gives CDR1 LGHNA, CDR2 YNFKEQ. The CDR3 runs to 14 residues. CDR3 in amino acids: CASSQDMDDTEAFF. In DNA form, the CDR3 reads TGTGCCAGCAGCCAAGATATGGATGACACTGAAGCTTTCTTT.

In its sample, this clonotype was seen a few times. The rearrangement links TRBV7-2 to TRBJ1-1, with D hard to call. V was pared by 0 bases and J by 10 bases, with 15 bases between. CDR1 is SGHTA, CDR2 FQGNSA, per germline. The CDR3 is made up of 14 amino acids. CDR3 residues: CASSLAQEGLGAFF. In DNA, the CDR3 is TGTGCCAGCAGCTTAGCTCAAGAGGGCCTGGGAGCTTTCTTT. Drawing the rest from reference TRBV7-2 and TRBJ1-1, the complete variable domain is GAGVSQSPSNKVTEKGKDVELRCDPISGHTALYWYRQSLGQGLEFLIYFQGNSAPDKSGLPSDRFSAERTGGSVSTLTIQRTQQEDSAVYLCASSLAQEGLGAFFGQGTRLTVV.

This clonotype occurred once. This chain links TRBV6-1 with TRBJ2-7; 10 nucleotides align to TRBD2. J gave up 0 bases and V 5 bases, and 10 bases lay outside the gene matches. Germline values: CDR1 MNHNS, CDR2 SASEGT. The CDR3 is 17 amino acids. The CDR3 spells CASSQFPGLASSYEQYF. In DNA form, the CDR3 reads TGTGCCAGCAGTCAATTCCCGGGACTAGCGAGCTCCTACGAGCAGTACTTC.

This clonotype turned up a few times. This sequence joins TRBV29-1 and TRBJ1-2; maybe TRBD1 (5 bases). Germline CDR1 reads SQVTM; CDR2 reads ANQGSEA. CDR3 size: 12 residues. The V and J ends lost 6 bases and 5 bases respectively, with 13 bases between them. CDR3 region: CSVDRDGYGYTF. In DNA, the CDR3 is TGCAGCGTGGACCGGGACGGATATGGCTACACCTTC.

The chain uses TRBV6-4 and TRBJ2-1, with D possibly being TRBD1 (6 bases). The V end lost 4 bases, the J end lost 8 bases, and 21 bases lay between the germline ends. Per the germline V gene, CDR1 is MRHNA and CDR2 is SNTAGT. There are 16 residues in the CDR3. The CDR3 DNA is TGTGCCAGCAGTGTATTGGTTTGGGGGCCGAAGGATGAGCAGTTCTTC. Its translation is CASSVLVWGPKDEQFF.

This clonotype appeared a few times. The V and J genes are TRBV6-2 or TRBV6-3 and TRBJ2-1; TRBD2 agrees at 13 bases. V lost 5 bases to trimming and J lost 4 bases; unmatched junction nucleotides: 8. Germline V CDR1 and CDR2: MNHEY, SVGEGT. The CDR3 length is 17 residues. CDR3 in amino acids: CASSARTSGGRYNEQFF. As DNA, the CDR3 is TGTGCCAGCAGTGCCCGGACTAGCGGGGGCCGATACAATGAGCAGTTCTTC.

This clonotype occurred a few times. This chain links TRBV28 with TRBJ2-7; tentative D call: TRBD1 (6 bases). This CDR3 has 16 amino acids. Per the germline V gene, CDR1 is MDHEN and CDR2 is SYDVKM. V lost 5 bases to trimming and J lost 0 bases, with 17 bases between them. The CDR3 nucleotides are TGTGCCAGCAGTCCGGTGACAGGCTTGAGCTCCTACGAGCAGTACTTC. Translated, it gives CASSPVTGLSSYEQYF.

In its sample, this clonotype was seen many times. The chain links TRBV7-9 to TRBJ1-5; D unresolved. The CDR3 totals 20 residues. The V and J ends lost 1 base and 1 base respectively, with 23 bases between them. Looked up from germline, CDR1 is SEHNR and CDR2 is FQNEAQ (reference sequence). CDR3 sequence reads: CASSLGDPVWESLSNQPQHF. Here the CDR3 DNA reads TGTGCCAGCAGCTTAGGGGATCCGGTCTGGGAAAGTTTAAGCAATCAGCCCCAGCATTTT.

This clonotype was observed a handful of times. The chain couples TRBV3-1 to TRBJ2-7; D possibly corresponds to TRBD1 (6 bases). The CDR3 sequence is 15 residues long. Per germline, CDR1 LGHDT and CDR2 YNNKEL (reference sequence). V was shortened by 0 bases and J by 6 bases, with 15 bases between the two germline ends. CDR3: CASSQDATGIGEQYF. Here the CDR3 DNA reads TGTGCCAGCAGCCAAGACGCTACAGGGATCGGCGAGCAGTACTTC.